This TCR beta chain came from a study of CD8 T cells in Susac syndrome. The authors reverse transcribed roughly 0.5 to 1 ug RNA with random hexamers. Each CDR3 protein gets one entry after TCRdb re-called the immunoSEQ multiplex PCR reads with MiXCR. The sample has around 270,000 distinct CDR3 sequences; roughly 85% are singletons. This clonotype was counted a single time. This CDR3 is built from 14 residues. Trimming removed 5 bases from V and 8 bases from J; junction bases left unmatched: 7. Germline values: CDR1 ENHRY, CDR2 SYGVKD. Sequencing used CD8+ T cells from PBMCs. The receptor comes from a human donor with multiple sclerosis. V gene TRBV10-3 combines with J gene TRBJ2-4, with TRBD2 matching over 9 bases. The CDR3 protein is CAISLAGVPDIQYF. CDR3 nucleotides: TGTGCCATCAGTTTAGCGGGAGTACCTGACATTCAGTACTTC.